Below, one TCR beta chain is given with its context. The source of the sample is a study of T cell changes during pregnancy in multiple sclerosis. TCRdb's copy holds only in-frame clones and misses some; the assay was immunoSEQ multiplex PCR. Found here are some 70,000 clones, less than 90% of them singletons; the top ten hold approximately 3.4%. The TCR sequence derives from a female donor with multiple sclerosis, enrolled in a pregnancy study. Sample: peripheral blood, taken before pregnancy.

The DNA of the CDR3 is TGTGCCAGCAGCTCTCTAGCGGGAAGGGAGCAGTTCTTC. It encodes CASSSLAGREQFF. The J gene is TRBJ2-1, the V gene TRBV11-2; 9 positions agree with TRBD2. This CDR3 is 13 amino acids long. Germline assignment: CDR1 SGHAT and CDR2 FQNNGV. The ends lost 4 bases at V and 10 bases at J; junction bases unmatched: 5. The variable domain in full, completed from reference TRBV11-2 and TRBJ2-1, reads EAGVAQSPRYKIIEKRQSVAFWCNPISGHATLYWYQQILGQGPKLLIQFQNNGVVDDSQLPKDRFSAERLKGVDSTLKIQPAKLEDSAVYLCASSSLAGREQFFGPGTRLTVL.